A selection of T cell receptor beta chains follows, all from one sample in a study of beta chain features in type 1 diabetes. Method: immunoSEQ multiplex PCR; TCRdb's copy keeps in-frame clones and lacks some. The table lists about 340,000 clones, about 13% of them singletons. Sequencing was done on a sample of naive CD4+ T cells from blood. All receptors come from a woman aged 18-29 years with type 1 diabetes. CDR3s include the opening cysteine and the closing phenylalanine or tryptophan. The D gene is left open where the match is weak. Clone size is not always given. Where it is, it says once, few, many or a class for expanded clones.

TRBJ2-1 TRBD2 few TRBV7-9 TGTGCCAGCAGCTTAGGGCTAGCGGGAGCCACGGGGTCCTACAATGAGCAGTTCTTC CASSLGLAGATGSYNEQFF
TRBJ2-1 NA NA TRBV5-1 TGCGCCAGCAGAGGGGTTAGTACCTACAATGAGCAGTTCTTC CASRGVSTYNEQFF
TRBJ2-1 NA NA TRBV20-1 TGCAGTGCTAGTAAGAGGGGAGGGGGGTTCTTC CSASKRGGGFF
TRBJ2-4 TRBD1 few TRBV7-8 TGTGCCAGCAGCTCCGACAGGGGGGACATTCAGTACTTC CASSSDRGDIQYF
TRBJ2-1 TRBD1 NA TRBV29-1 TGCAGCGGGAAGCCGGGACAGGGTTTCACTGAGCAGTTCTTC CSGKPGQGFTEQFF
TRBJ2-3 NA NA TRBV11-3 TGTGCCAGCAGCTTAGCGTTCGGGGTGGAGGATCCAGATACGCAGTATTTT CASSLAFGVEDPDTQYF
TRBJ2-1 NA few TRBV10-3 TGTGCCATCAGCTCAGCGGGCAGCTACAATGAGCAGTTCTTC CAISSAGSYNEQFF
TRBJ2-3 TRBD2 NA TRBV27 TGTGCCAGCAGTTTACTAGCGGGAGGCACAGATACGCAGTATTTT CASSLLAGGTDTQYF
TRBJ2-1 TRBD2 NA TRBV7-3 TGTGCCAGCAGCCCCGGGACTAGCGGGAGCCGAGAGCAGTTCTTC CASSPGTSGSREQFF
TRBJ1-1 NA few TRBV29-1 TGCAGCGTTGAACGCAGGCTGAACACTGAAGCTTTCTTT CSVERRLNTEAFF
TRBJ2-3 TRBD1 NA TRBV18 TGTGCCAGCTCACCCTCGGACAGGGGGCGAAGCACAGATACGCAGTATTTT CASSPSDRGRSTDTQYF
TRBJ2-7 TRBD2 few TRBV28 TGTGCCAGCAGTTTAAGCGGGAGGAATGAGTACTTC CASSLSGRNEYF
TRBJ1-2 TRBD1 NA TRBV27 TGTGCCAGCAGCCGGACAGGGGCTAACTATGGCTACACCTTC CASSRTGANYGYTF
TRBJ2-1 TRBD2 once TRBV18 TGTGCCAGCTCACTGCCGGGACTAGCGGGAGAGAATGAGCAGTTCTTC CASSLPGLAGENEQFF
TRBJ2-4 NA few TRBV18 TGTGCCACCGCGATGGAGGGGGCCAAAAACATTCAGTACTTC CATAMEGAKNIQYF
TRBJ2-1 TRBD2 few TRBV18 TGTGCCAGCTCCCTCCGAGGTGGTGGGGGACTAGCGGGAGAAAGGAGTAATGAGCAGTTCTTC CASSLRGGGGLAGERSNEQFF
TRBJ1-3 TRBD1 NA TRBV4-3 TGCGCCAGCAGCCCGACAGGGGAATCTGGAAACACCATATATTTT CASSPTGESGNTIYF
TRBJ1-2 NA few TRBV29-1 TGCAGCGTCGGGGAGAGCCTCTTCTATGGCTACACCTTC CSVGESLFYGYTF
TRBJ1-2 NA NA TRBV27 TGTGCCAGCAGTTTACGAGGGAACTATGGCTACACCTTC CASSLRGNYGYTF
TRBJ2-7 TRBD1 NA TRBV7-9 TGTGCCAGCAGCTCGACAGGGGAAAACGAGCAGTACTTC CASSSTGENEQYF
TRBJ2-7 NA NA TRBV30 TGTGCCTGGAGTGTACCCGGCTCCTACGAGCAGTACTTC CAWSVPGSYEQYF
TRBJ2-5 NA few TRBV27 TGTGCCAGCACGGAGGGGAGAGAGACCCAGTACTTC CASTEGRETQYF
TRBJ1-1 NA few TRBV18 TGTGCCAGCTCACGGACAACCAGGGACTCGTCGTGGTACGCTGAAGCTTTCTTT CASSRTTRDSSWYAEAFF
TRBJ1-1 NA few TRBV5-1 TGCGCCAGCAGCTTGACAGAGTCACCCGTGAACACTGAAGCTTTCTTT CASSLTESPVNTEAFF
TRBJ2-1 NA NA TRBV13 TGTGCCAGCAGCCACTACAATGAGCAGTTCTTC CASSHYNEQFF
TRBJ2-5 NA NA TRBV7-2 TGTGCCAGCAGCCGGGTGGTTACCGTCCAAGAGACCCAGTACTTC CASSRVVTVQETQYF
TRBJ1-2 TRBD1 NA TRBV5-1 TGCGCCAGCAGCGCCGGGGACAGGGGAAACTATGGCTACACCTTC CASSAGDRGNYGYTF